These 24 T cell receptor beta chains were all obtained from the same sample, sequenced in a study of blood T cell repertoires in COVID-19. The table came from immunoSEQ multiplex PCR; TCRdb's copy has only in-frame clones and leaves some out. The table has more than 40,000 clones, more than 75% seen once; the top ten hold over 8.5%. Sequencing was done on a sample of peripheral blood. These receptors were collected from a man aged 45 to 65 with active COVID-19.

This clone was recorded a few times. The sample has other DNA sequences that encode this CDR3 too. V and J are TRBV6-4 and TRBJ2-1; 10 bases are shared with TRBD2. The CDR3 loop spans 14 amino acids. Germline-derived CDR1 and CDR2 are MRHNA and SNTAGT. With V trimmed by 3 bases and J by 7 bases, 3 bases remained unmatched. The CDR3 here is CASSDLAGGNEQFF. The CDR3 DNA reads as TGTGCCAGCAGTGATTTAGCGGGGGGAAATGAGCAGTTCTTC.

The gene calls are TRBV18 and TRBJ2-1, with 13 bases lining up with TRBD2. CDR1 is KGHSH, CDR2 LQKENI, per germline. CDR3 length: 16 residues. Germline trimming cut 3 bases from V and 10 bases from J; bases unmatched to any gene: 9. For the CDR3, the DNA is TGTGCCAGCTCACCCCTGACTAGCGGGAGGCTAAGGGAGCAGTTCTTC. The encoded protein is CASSPLTSGRLREQFF.

The genes are TRBV3-1 (or the pseudogene TRBV3-2) and TRBJ1-1; TRBD1 is a possible D gene (6 bases). This CDR3 has 13 amino acids. The V gene's germline CDR1 is LGHDT and CDR2 YNNKEL (reference sequence). The germline V and J ends were trimmed by 3 bases and 3 bases, with 8 bases remaining between them. The CDR3 spells CASSHRGYTEAFF. CDR3 DNA sequence: TGTGCCAGCAGCCACAGGGGCTACACTGAAGCTTTCTTT.

V usage is TRBV5-1 and J usage is TRBJ1-2; 10 bases align to TRBD1. Trimming cost V 3 bases and J 8 bases; bases outside gene matches: 13. Germline CDR1 SGHRS, CDR2 YFSETQ. This CDR3 contains 16 residues. The CDR3 here is CASSSYPGQGLDGYTF. CDR3 coding DNA: TGCGCCAGCAGCTCCTACCCGGGACAGGGGCTGGACGGCTACACCTTC.

This chain links TRBV11-3 with TRBJ2-3, with 14 nucleotides matching TRBD2. Trimming took 5 bases from V and 2 from J; bases not matched to a gene: 9. CDR1 is SGHNT, CDR2 YENEEA, per germline. The CDR3 is 18 residues long. The CDR3 loop reads CASSQGMGLAGDTDTQYF. CDR3 in DNA: TGTGCCAGCAGCCAAGGCATGGGACTAGCGGGGGACACAGATACGCAGTATTTT. Full variable domain (missing parts from reference TRBV11-3 and TRBJ2-3): EAGVVQSPRYKIIEKKQPVAFWCNPISGHNTLYWYLQNLGQGPELLIRYENEEAVDDSQLPKDRFSAERLKGVDSTLKIQPAELGDSAVYLCASSQGMGLAGDTDTQYFGPGTRLTVL.

This chain links TRBV28 with TRBJ1-3; D is perhaps TRBD1 (5 bases). The CDR3 extends over 18 amino acids. The ends were cut back, 6 bases at V and 0 bases at J, with 21 bases in the middle. Germline V gives CDR1 MDHEN, CDR2 SYDVKM. The CDR3 reads CASSQLGVRRGSGNTIYF. CDR3 nucleotides: TGTGCCAGCAGCCAATTAGGGGTCCGCAGAGGCTCTGGAAACACCATATATTTT. The full variable domain, rest sourced from reference TRBV28 and TRBJ1-3, is DVKVTQSSRYLVKRTGEKVFLECVQDMDHENMFWYRQDPGLGLRLIYFSYDVKMKEKGDIPEGYSVSREKKERFSLILESASTNQTSMYLCASSQLGVRRGSGNTIYFGEGSWLTVV.

V is TRBV4-3 and J is TRBJ2-7; 10 bases are a match to TRBD1. The CDR3 extends over 18 amino acids. Germline CDR1 is LGHNA and CDR2 is YSLEER. J lost 2 bases, V lost 5 bases, and 15 bases had no gene match. The CDR3 DNA is TGCGCCAGCAGCTCCGGGACAGGGGACGAGCGGGGGACCTACGAGCAGTACTTC. It is translated as CASSSGTGDERGTYEQYF.

This clone occurred a few times. Other DNA sequences in the sample encode the same CDR3. The CDR3: CASSLGQNYGYTF. CDR3 sequence (DNA): TGTGCCAGCAGCTTAGGACAGAACTATGGCTACACCTTC. The V call is TRBV7-9, the J call TRBJ1-2; TRBD1 is a possible D gene (5 bases). CDR1 is SEHNR and CDR2 is FQNEAQ in the germline V gene (reference sequence). CDR3 length: 13 residues. The V end lost 1 base, the J end lost 2 bases, and 5 bases lay between the germline ends.

The J gene is TRBJ1-1, the V gene TRBV19, with D tentatively TRBD1 (5 bases). Germline V lookup: CDR1 LNHDA, CDR2 SQIVND (reference sequence). Trimming pared 6 bases from V and 7 bases from J, leaving 12 bases between. The CDR3 covers 12 residues. In DNA form, the CDR3 reads TGTGCCAGTAGCCGGAGGGGTTTTGAAGCTTTCTTT. It codes for CASSRRGFEAFF.

This chain joins TRBV6-2 or TRBV6-3 and TRBJ2-7; tentative D call: TRBD2 (5 bases). Per the germline V gene, CDR1 is MNHEY and CDR2 is SVGEGT. Trimming stripped 2 bases from V and 6 bases from J, with 14 bases between. CDR3 length: 14 amino acids. CDR3 sequence (DNA): TGTGCCAGCAGTTACGAGGGTCGTCGTAGCGAGCAGTACTTC. Residues: CASSYEGRRSEQYF.

The chain links TRBV11-2 to TRBJ2-7; the D gene is possibly TRBD1 (5 bases). The germline gives CDR1 SGHAT, CDR2 FQNNGV. The CDR3 totals 12 residues. V shed 4 bases and J shed 6 bases, with 10 bases lying between them. The CDR3 sequence is CASSSPQGEQYF. The DNA of the CDR3 is TGTGCCAGCAGCTCCCCCCAGGGCGAGCAGTACTTC.

The rearrangement joins TRBV5-1 to TRBJ2-1; TRBD2 aligns across 7 bases. Germline V lookup: CDR1 SGHRS, CDR2 YFSETQ. With 0 bases clipped from V and 8 bases from J, the junction kept 11 bases outside the gene matches. CDR3 length: 16 amino acids. CDR3: CASSLVGGGRIDEQFF. The DNA for the CDR3 is TGCGCCAGCAGCTTGGTCGGAGGCGGGAGAATCGATGAGCAGTTCTTC.

In DNA, the CDR3 is TGTGCCAGCAGTTACTCTTTAGGGGTTTATGGCTACACCTTC. Protein: CASSYSLGVYGYTF. This sequence joins TRBV6-2 or TRBV6-3 and TRBJ1-2; the D gene is possibly TRBD1 (5 bases). Germline CDR1 reads MNHEY; CDR2 reads SVGEGT. CDR3 length: 14 residues. Trimming took off 0 bases at V and 5 bases at J, with 10 bases between the two ends.

The chain recombines TRBV11-1 with TRBJ1-1; TRBD1 matches at 7 bases. This CDR3 comprises 15 residues. Germline V CDR1 and CDR2: SGHAT, FQDESV (reference sequence). J gave up 0 bases and V 6 bases, and 7 bases lay outside the gene matches. This CDR3 reads CASSLGDRMNTEAFF. In DNA, the CDR3 is TGTGCCAGCAGTCTGGGGGACAGAATGAACACTGAAGCTTTCTTT.

The chain links TRBV6-5 to TRBJ2-7; TRBD2 is a possible D gene (5 bases). The germline CDR1 and CDR2 sequences are MNHEY and SVGAGI. With 5 bases removed from V and 3 bases from J, the gap between germline ends came to 8 bases. The CDR3 spans 12 residues. The CDR3 sequence is CASSSRGYEQYF. Written as DNA, the CDR3 is TGTGCCAGCAGTAGTCGGGGCTACGAGCAGTACTTC.

The chain is built from TRBV7-3 and TRBJ1-1; perhaps TRBD1 as D (6 bases). This CDR3 comprises 14 residues. The V end was cut by 2 bases, the J end by 1 base, with 8 bases between. Germline V gene lookup returns CDR1 SGHTA and CDR2 FQGTGA. The CDR3 bases are TGTGCCAGCAGCTTAGACAGGACGAACACTGAAGCTTTCTTT. It codes for CASSLDRTNTEAFF.

V is TRBV7-2 and J is TRBJ2-5; 7 nucleotides align to TRBD2. Trimming at V came to 10 bases and at J to 1 base, leaving 9 bases not matched to a gene. Germline V gene data show CDR1 as SGHTA and CDR2 as FQGNSA. This CDR3 has 14 amino acids. CDR3 sequence: CATDQLAGQETQYF. In DNA form, the CDR3 reads TGTGCCACCGACCAATTAGCGGGCCAAGAGACCCAGTACTTC. Drawing the rest from reference TRBV7-2 and TRBJ2-5, the complete variable domain is GAGVSQSPSNKVTEKGKDVELRCDPISGHTALYWYRQSLGQGLEFLIYFQGNSAPDKSGLPSDRFSAERTGGSVSTLTIQRTQQEDSAVYLCATDQLAGQETQYFGPGTRLLVL.

The J gene is TRBJ2-3, the V gene TRBV19; 9 positions agree with TRBD2. The CDR3 length is 20 residues. Germline V gene sequence: CDR1 LNHDA, CDR2 SQIVND (reference sequence). V gave up 4 bases and J gave up 1 base; unmatched junction bases: 18. CDR3 amino acids: CASSTNSGRLHRPRTDTQYF. The CDR3 coding sequence is TGTGCCAGTAGTACCAATAGCGGGAGACTCCACCGACCACGCACAGATACGCAGTATTTT.

The chain couples TRBV15 to TRBJ2-7; 11 bases line up with TRBD1. The germline gives CDR1 LNHNV, CDR2 YYDKDF (reference sequence). V gave up 5 bases and J gave up 2 bases; unmatched junction bases: 5. This CDR3 spans 15 amino acids. CDR3: CATSAPGQGAYEQYF. Here the CDR3 DNA reads TGTGCCACCAGCGCACCGGGACAGGGGGCCTACGAGCAGTACTTC.

This clone has only one observation. The V and J genes are TRBV12-3 or TRBV12-4 and TRBJ1-6; D not resolved. V was pared by 0 bases and J by 9 bases, with 6 bases between. The CDR3 spans 13 residues. The CDR3 DNA reads TGTGCCAGCAGTTTAGCGCCGGGTTCACCCCTCCACTTT. This translates into CASSLAPGSPLHF.

The chain couples TRBV5-4 to TRBJ2-5; the D is unclear. V was trimmed by 2 bases and J by 4 bases, leaving 3 bases between them. The germline CDR1 and CDR2 sequences are SGHNT and YYREEE (reference sequence). The CDR3 has 11 residues. As DNA, the CDR3 is TGTGCCAGCAGCTTCTTAGAGACCCAGTACTTC. Protein sequence: CASSFLETQYF. Based on the CDR3 plus reference TRBV5-4 and TRBJ2-5, the full variable domain is ETGVTQSPTHLIKTRGQQVTLRCSSQSGHNTVSWYQQALGQGPQFIFQYYREEENGRGNFPPRFSGLQFPNYSSELNVNALELDDSALYLCASSFLETQYFGPGTRLLVL.

The chain joins TRBV5-1 to TRBJ2-5; 8 positions match TRBD1. From germline, CDR1 is SGHRS and CDR2 YFSETQ. The CDR3 spans 15 residues. V lost 4 bases to trimming and J lost 1 base; unmatched junction nucleotides: 6. The DNA for the CDR3 is TGCGCCAGCAGCGAGGAAGGACAGGGCCAAGAGACCCAGTACTTC. Translating it yields CASSEEGQGQETQYF.

The chain employs TRBV10-2 and TRBJ1-5; D unresolved. V lost 3 bases and J lost 5, with 11 bases in between. The CDR3 has 14 residues. The germline V gene has CDR1 WSHSY and CDR2 SAAADI. CDR3 coding DNA: TGCGCCAGCAGTGAAGTGACACCGGATCAGCCCCAGCATTTT. Its protein is CASSEVTPDQPQHF.

The chain combines TRBV9 with TRBJ2-3; possibly TRBD2 for D (6 bases). The CDR3 contains 14 residues. Germline V lookup: CDR1 SGDLS, CDR2 YYNGEE. V was pared by 4 bases and J by 2 bases, with 11 bases between. The CDR3: CASSISGNTDTQYF. The CDR3 region has the DNA TGTGCCAGCAGCATTAGCGGTAACACAGATACGCAGTATTTT.